These 22 T cell receptor beta chains were sequenced from one sample in a study of shared clonotypes between healthy human individuals. Produced via immunoSEQ multiplex PCR; TCRdb's table is partial and in-frame only. The profile shows over 850,000 clones, more than 75% of them singletons. Source material: memory CD4+ T cells from PBMCs. Documented subset: CD45RA-negative fraction. The receptor source for this set is a man between 18 and 29 years old in good health. Some clones in this sample may be carry-over from other donors' samples.

The gene calls are TRBV7-8 and TRBJ1-5, with 9 bases that match TRBD1. Germline V gene lookup returns CDR1 SGHVS and CDR2 FQNEAQ. V shed 4 bases, J shed 5 bases, and the junction held 0 bases outside the gene matches. This CDR3 spans 13 amino acids. CDR3 DNA sequence: TGTGCCAGCAGCTGGGACAGGGATCAGCCCCAGCATTTT. As protein: CASSWDRDQPQHF.

Here the CDR3 reads CASYARGRTGELFF. In nucleotides, the CDR3 is TGTGCCAGCTACGCCAGGGGGAGGACCGGGGAGCTGTTTTTT. V gene TRBV6-5 combines with J gene TRBJ2-2; the D gene is possibly TRBD1 (7 bases). The CDR3 contains 14 residues. Germline assignment: CDR1 MNHEY and CDR2 SVGAGI. V lost 8 bases and J lost 5, with 15 bases in between.

The chain combines TRBV6-5 with TRBJ1-2, with unresolved D. The CDR3 loop spans 13 amino acids. V dropped 4 bases and J dropped 8 bases, with 14 bases sitting between them. CDR1 and CDR2 from the germline V gene are MNHEY and SVGAGI. Here the CDR3 reads CASSSRALGGYTF. DNA for the CDR3: TGTGCCAGCAGTTCCCGGGCCCTCGGGGGCTACACCTTC.

The chain combines TRBV11-2 with TRBJ1-4; D unresolved. Trimming cost V 4 bases and J 9 bases, with 9 bases left between them. CDR1 is SGHAT and CDR2 is FQNNGV in the germline V gene. The CDR3 runs 12 residues. CDR3 region: CASSSPRQKLFF. For the CDR3, the DNA is TGTGCCAGCAGCTCCCCCCGACAAAAACTGTTTTTT.

The V gene is TRBV18, the J gene TRBJ2-1, with D perhaps TRBD2 (5 bases). CDR3 length equals 14 residues. Trimming took 3 bases from V and 8 from J, leaving 14 bases between them. Germline values: CDR1 KGHSH, CDR2 LQKENI. The CDR3 coding sequence is TGTGCCAGCTCACCCGCTAGCTCCGAGGATGAGCAGTTCTTC. Translation: CASSPASSEDEQFF.

In its sample, this clone was seen once. The chain joins TRBV7-3 to TRBJ2-1, with TRBD1 matching 8 bases. Germline CDR1 is SGHTA and CDR2 is FQGTGA. This CDR3 is 14 amino acids long. The trim removed 4 bases at V and 9 bases at J, leaving 8 bases unmatched. CDR3 bases: TGTGCCAGCAGCTCTCACGGACAGGGCAGTGAGCAGTTCTTC. It specifies CASSSHGQGSEQFF.

The rearrangement links TRBV5-1 to TRBJ2-1, with TRBD1 as a possible D gene (5 bases). In germline, CDR1 is SGHRS, CDR2 YFSETQ. This CDR3 is 13 amino acids long. V was shortened by 4 bases and J by 4 bases, with 9 bases between the two germline ends. The CDR3 DNA sequence: TGCGCCAGCAGCGCCACAGGATACAATGAGCAGTTCTTC. As protein: CASSATGYNEQFF.

This clone was recorded a few times. Other DNA sequences in this sample translate to the same CDR3. The genes are TRBV11-2 and TRBJ1-1; TRBD1 agrees at 8 bases. The CDR3 spans 15 residues. V lost 6 bases, J lost 0 bases, and 6 bases stayed unmatched. The germline CDR1 and CDR2 sequences are SGHAT and FQNNGV. The CDR3 loop reads CASSLTGGMNTEAFF. The CDR3 DNA is TGTGCCAGCAGTCTTACAGGGGGGATGAACACTGAAGCTTTCTTT. Supplemented by reference TRBV11-2 and TRBJ1-1, the full variable domain reads EAGVAQSPRYKIIEKRQSVAFWCNPISGHATLYWYQQILGQGPKLLIQFQNNGVVDDSQLPKDRFSAERLKGVDSTLKIQPAKLEDSAVYLCASSLTGGMNTEAFFGQGTRLTVV.

This sequence joins TRBV6-6 and TRBJ2-7; the D gene is possibly TRBD1 (6 bases). Trimming cost V 5 bases and J 3 bases, with 14 bases left between them. Germline CDR1 reads MNHNY; CDR2 reads SVGAGI (reference sequence). The CDR3 is 14 amino acids. In DNA, the CDR3 is TGTGCCAGCAGTAACCCCGGGACAAACTACGAGCAGTACTTC. Its translation: CASSNPGTNYEQYF.

The V gene is TRBV7-8, the J gene TRBJ1-4, with D perhaps TRBD1 (5 bases). V shed 2 bases and J shed 2 bases, with 12 bases lying between them. The length of the CDR3 is 16 residues. Looked up from germline, CDR1 is SGHVS and CDR2 is FQNEAQ. The CDR3 reads CASSLYQGDTNEKLFF. The CDR3 region has the DNA TGTGCCAGCAGCTTATATCAGGGAGACACTAATGAAAAACTGTTTTTT.

The CDR3 is CASTPGQGVSQYF. The CDR3, as DNA: TGTGCCAGCACTCCGGGACAGGGGGTGTCCCAGTACTTC. The V call is TRBV28, the J call TRBJ2-5; 11 bases line up with TRBD1. Germline V gene data show CDR1 as MDHEN and CDR2 as SYDVKM. The CDR3 extends over 13 amino acids. The trim removed 7 bases at V and 9 bases at J, leaving 7 bases unmatched.

The rearrangement links TRBV5-1 to TRBJ2-1; D may be TRBD1 (5 bases). Per germline, CDR1 SGHRS and CDR2 YFSETQ. The ends were cut back, 0 bases at V and 9 bases at J, with 16 bases in the middle. The CDR3 extends over 15 amino acids. The CDR3 region is CASSLVSTYQGEQFF. The CDR3 DNA reads TGCGCCAGCAGCTTGGTGTCTACCTATCAGGGTGAGCAGTTCTTC.

This clone was seen only a few times. The chain couples TRBV7-2 to TRBJ1-2; D is undetermined. The CDR3 contains 14 residues. V shed 1 base and J shed 10 bases, with 16 bases lying between them. CDR1 is SGHTA, CDR2 FQGNSA, per germline. CDR3 nucleotides: TGTGCCAGCAGCTTAGATGCGGGGATCTCGTCCTACACCTTC. Amino acids: CASSLDAGISSYTF.

V and J are TRBV28 and TRBJ1-2; 7 bases agree with TRBD1. J lost 1 base, V lost 4 bases, and 6 bases had no gene match. The germline CDR1 and CDR2 sequences are MDHEN and SYDVKM. The CDR3 extends over 15 amino acids. The CDR3 region is CASSSWTGGNYGYTF. The CDR3 bases are TGTGCCAGCAGTTCTTGGACAGGAGGTAACTATGGCTACACCTTC.

This clone was seen many times. The chain links TRBV5-1 to TRBJ2-3; TRBD2 matches at 8 bases. Germline assignment: CDR1 SGHRS and CDR2 YFSETQ. Trimming at V came to 0 bases and at J to 4 bases, leaving 7 bases not matched to a gene. The CDR3 sequence is 16 residues long. The CDR3 coding sequence is TGCGCCAGCAGCTTGGCCTTTGCAGCGGGAGCAGATACGCAGTATTTT. Protein: CASSLAFAAGADTQYF.

The rearrangement joins TRBV7-9 to TRBJ1-2; D not certain. V lost 4 bases and J lost 5, with 8 bases in between. Germline V gene data show CDR1 as SEHNR and CDR2 as FQNEAQ (reference sequence). This CDR3 is 12 amino acids long. CDR3 sequence: CASSSTLYGYTF. CDR3 coding DNA: TGTGCCAGCAGCTCCACTCTATATGGCTACACCTTC.

The rearrangement uses TRBV18 and TRBJ1-1, with 7 bases lining up with TRBD1. The CDR3 is 14 amino acids. With 4 bases clipped from V and 6 bases from J, the junction kept 8 bases outside the gene matches. Germline assignment: CDR1 KGHSH and CDR2 LQKENI. Written as DNA, the CDR3 is TGTGCCAGCTCACTACAAACAGGGGAGGCTGAAGCTTTCTTT. Its translation is CASSLQTGEAEAFF.

This rearrangement joins TRBV9 to TRBJ2-7, with 7 bases identical to TRBD1. The J segment lost 6 bases and the V segment lost 4 bases, leaving 13 bases of the junction unmatched. This CDR3 has 15 amino acids. Germline V CDR1 and CDR2: SGDLS, YYNGEE. The CDR3 here is CASSLTPGQLAEQYF. As DNA, the CDR3 is TGTGCCAGCAGCTTAACGCCGGGACAGCTCGCCGAGCAGTACTTC.

The chain is built from TRBV7-8 and TRBJ1-4, with a tentative D call TRBD1 (5 bases). Germline CDR1 is SGHVS and CDR2 is FQNEAQ. The CDR3 extends over 18 amino acids. V lost 1 base and J lost 0, with 15 bases in between. CDR3 amino acids: CASSLVIRQPATNEKLFF. The CDR3 DNA reads TGTGCCAGCAGCTTAGTGATCCGACAGCCCGCAACTAATGAAAAACTGTTTTTT.

The chain combines TRBV19 with TRBJ2-7, with D uncertain. Germline assignment: CDR1 LNHDA and CDR2 SQIVND (reference sequence). There are 14 residues in the CDR3. Trimming shortened V by 5 bases and J by 4 bases, and 15 bases separated the two germline ends. CDR3 region: CASSARTLGYEQYF. Here the CDR3 DNA reads TGTGCCAGTAGTGCCCGGACCCTGGGGTACGAGCAGTACTTC. Full variable domain (rest looked up from reference TRBV19 and TRBJ2-7): DGGITQSPKYLFRKEGQNVTLSCEQNLNHDAMYWYRQDPGQGLRLIYYSQIVNDFQKGDIAEGYSVSREKKESFPLTVTSAQKNPTAFYLCASSARTLGYEQYFGPGTRLTVT.

This rearrangement joins TRBV28 to TRBJ2-7; no clear D. Germline V lookup: CDR1 MDHEN, CDR2 SYDVKM. Trimming cost V 3 bases and J 3 bases, with 18 bases left between them. The CDR3 totals 16 residues. CDR3 bases: TGTGCCAGCAGTTTTCGTGATCCCGCCCGGCTCTACGAGCAGTACTTC. Protein product: CASSFRDPARLYEQYF.

This chain connects TRBV6-6 to TRBJ2-2; no clear D. Germline values: CDR1 MNHNY, CDR2 SVGAGI (reference sequence). This CDR3 region has 16 residues. V was pared by 0 bases and J by 5 bases, with 13 bases between. The CDR3 DNA reads as TGTGCCAGCAGTTACTCCACTGGGGTGCGGACCGGGGAGCTGTTTTTT. Encoded protein: CASSYSTGVRTGELFF.